These 29 T cell receptor beta chains share one sample of origin, sequenced in a study of CD8+ T cells in alopecia areata. Sequencing used cDNA as its template, made by extracting RNA and reverse transcribing it. Here immunoSEQ multiplex PCR was the method, and the copy in TCRdb shows in-frame clones only, minus some. The data show about 97,000 clones, 41% seen once. Sequencing was carried out using CD4+ T cells sorted from blood. These receptors came from a human donor with alopecia areata.

The chain combines TRBV11-2 with TRBJ2-5; 11 bases fit TRBD2. The CDR3 extends over 17 amino acids. Germline loops: CDR1 SGHAT, CDR2 FQNNGV. J lost 4 bases, V lost 5 bases, and 12 bases had no gene match. CDR3 coding DNA: TGTGCCAGCAGCCCCGGCGCTAGCGGGGGGCTTGCAGAGACCCAGTACTTC. Protein product: CASSPGASGGLAETQYF.

This clone has just a few counts. The V gene is TRBV27, the J gene TRBJ2-6, with D perhaps TRBD1 or TRBD2 (5 bases each). The CDR3 runs to 18 residues. With 8 bases removed from V and 4 bases from J, the gap between germline ends came to 24 bases. Germline V gives CDR1 MNHEY, CDR2 SMNVEV (reference sequence). CDR3 in DNA: TGTGCCAGCCTTACCCGGGACCCCTATGCCTCAGGGGCCAACGTCCTGACTTTC. It translates to CASLTRDPYASGANVLTF.

The rearrangement links TRBV9 to TRBJ1-3; 8 bases align to TRBD1. The trim removed 6 bases at V and 0 bases at J, leaving 5 bases unmatched. The CDR3 has 15 residues. Germline V gives CDR1 SGDLS, CDR2 YYNGEE. In DNA, the CDR3 is TGTGCCAGCAACCGGGACAGGAGCTCTGGAAACACCATATATTTT. This codes for CASNRDRSSGNTIYF.

The gene calls are TRBV18 and TRBJ2-5, with no clear D. V lost 0 bases to trimming and J lost 5 bases, with 4 bases between them. The length of the CDR3 is 12 residues. Germline V lookup: CDR1 KGHSH, CDR2 LQKENI. This CDR3 reads CASSPPSETQYF. The CDR3 DNA follows: TGTGCCAGCTCACCACCGTCCGAGACCCAGTACTTC.

The V call is TRBV7-2, the J call TRBJ2-5; unclear D gene. This CDR3 has 14 residues. V lost 2 bases and J 2 bases, leaving 9 bases between the germline ends. Looked up from germline, CDR1 is SGHTA and CDR2 is FQGNSA. This CDR3 reads CASSLSRIQETQYF. CDR3 coding DNA: TGTGCCAGCAGCTTATCGAGAATACAAGAGACCCAGTACTTC.

The rearrangement links TRBV11-2 to TRBJ2-5; 12 bases match TRBD2. The trim removed 2 bases at V and 4 bases at J, leaving 5 bases unmatched. The CDR3 covers 16 residues. Germline V gene data show CDR1 as SGHAT and CDR2 as FQNNGV. CDR3 protein: CASSLYLGLAGETQYF. CDR3 DNA sequence: TGTGCCAGCAGCTTATATCTGGGACTAGCGGGAGAGACCCAGTACTTC.

This clone was detected only a few times. This chain connects TRBV6-6 to TRBJ2-7, with D perhaps matching TRBD1 (5 bases). The germline V gene encodes CDR1 MNHNY and CDR2 SVGAGI (reference sequence). V dropped 4 bases and J dropped 3 bases, with 13 bases sitting between them. This CDR3 has 14 amino acids. In DNA form, the CDR3 reads TGTGCCAGCAGTTTCACGTCAGGGTACTACGAGCAGTACTTC. Protein sequence: CASSFTSGYYEQYF.

The chain is built from TRBV29-1 and TRBJ1-4; tentatively, D is TRBD1 (6 bases). The CDR3 is 13 residues long. V was clipped by 3 bases and J by 3 bases, with 8 bases between them. Germline CDR1 SQVTM, CDR2 ANQGSEA. CDR3 DNA: TGCAGCGTTGATGAGGGGGCTAATGAAAAACTGTTTTTT. Amino acids: CSVDEGANEKLFF.

In its sample, this clone was seen a few times. J is TRBJ2-7 and V is TRBV5-1; the D gene is possibly TRBD1 (5 bases). The ends were cut back, 2 bases at V and 2 bases at J, with 11 bases in the middle. CDR1 and CDR2 from the germline V gene are SGHRS and YFSETQ. CDR3 length: 14 amino acids. The CDR3 protein is CASSLGHEPYEQYF. The CDR3 coding sequence is TGCGCCAGCAGCTTAGGACATGAGCCCTACGAGCAGTACTTC.

This clone appeared a single time. The rearrangement links TRBV27 to TRBJ2-7; TRBD1 might be the D (5 bases). Germline loops: CDR1 MNHEY, CDR2 SMNVEV (reference sequence). V was pared by 9 bases and J by 4 bases, with 7 bases between. The CDR3 runs to 10 residues. The CDR3 is CARGQYEQYF. CDR3 nucleotide sequence: TGTGCCAGGGGGCAATACGAGCAGTACTTC.

This clone was observed a few times. The CDR3 DNA reads TGCGCCAGCAGCCCCGTGGAGCGGGGGAACTACGAGCAGTACTTC. This sequence encodes CASSPVERGNYEQYF. The gene calls are TRBV5-1 and TRBJ2-7, with 8 bases that match TRBD2. Trimming at V came to 4 bases and at J to 3 bases, leaving 9 bases not matched to a gene. Germline V lookup: CDR1 SGHRS, CDR2 YFSETQ. The length of the CDR3 is 15 residues.

The V and J genes are TRBV4-1 and TRBJ2-7, with no clear D. The V end was cut by 3 bases, the J end by 5 bases, with 5 bases between. From germline, CDR1 is MGHRA and CDR2 YSYEKL. This CDR3 region has 11 residues. CDR3 loop: CASSHRDEQYF. The CDR3 coding sequence is TGCGCCAGCAGCCATCGAGACGAGCAGTACTTC.

The rearrangement uses TRBV29-1 and TRBJ1-2, with 9 nucleotides matching TRBD1. The germline CDR1 and CDR2 sequences are SQVTM and ANQGSEA. This CDR3 is built from 13 residues. Trimming at V came to 6 bases and at J to 0 bases, leaving 2 bases not matched to a gene. The CDR3 DNA reads TGCAGCGTGCGGACAGGGGCTAACTATGGCTACACCTTC. As protein: CSVRTGANYGYTF.

In nucleotides, the CDR3 is TGTGCCTGGAGTTCCTATAATCAGCCCCAGCATTTT. Its translation is CAWSSYNQPQHF. This chain joins TRBV30 and TRBJ1-5; D gene uncertain. The V and J ends lost 2 bases and 4 bases respectively, with 6 bases between them. The V gene's germline CDR1 is GTSNPN and CDR2 SVGIG (reference sequence). This CDR3 region has 12 residues.

Only a few counts were recorded for this clone. The J gene is TRBJ2-1, the V gene TRBV5-1; D possibly matches TRBD1 or TRBD2 (5 bases each). Germline V gene sequence: CDR1 SGHRS, CDR2 YFSETQ. Trimming took off 3 bases at V and 8 bases at J, with 15 bases between the two ends. This CDR3 has 14 amino acids. CDR3 region: CASSSSVRGDEQFF. CDR3 nucleotides: TGCGCCAGCAGCTCATCCGTAAGAGGGGATGAGCAGTTCTTC.

J is TRBJ2-3 and V is TRBV11-2, with TRBD2 as a possible D gene (5 bases). The CDR3 runs to 14 residues. Germline V gene data show CDR1 as SGHAT and CDR2 as FQNNGV. Trimming left V 2 bases short and J 0 bases short, with 6 bases between. For the CDR3, the DNA is TGTGCCAGCAGCTTAAGCGGTAGCACAGATACGCAGTATTTT. Translating it yields CASSLSGSTDTQYF.

V is TRBV5-5 and J is TRBJ1-1; the match to TRBD1 covers 8 bases. V dropped 0 bases and J dropped 5; count of bases not matched to a gene: 0. The CDR3 sequence is 13 residues long. Germline V gene lookup returns CDR1 SGHKS and CDR2 YYEKEE (reference sequence). This chain's CDR3 is CASSLGTGTEAFF. As DNA, the CDR3 is TGTGCCAGCAGCTTGGGGACAGGGACTGAAGCTTTCTTT.

The chain uses TRBV7-9 and TRBJ1-1; 7 bases fit TRBD1. Germline-derived CDR1 and CDR2 are SEHNR and FQNEAQ (reference sequence). CDR3 length equals 16 residues. V lost 5 bases, J lost 4 bases, and 13 bases stayed unmatched. The CDR3 spells CASSMYRQGGATEAFF. Written as DNA, the CDR3 is TGTGCCAGCAGCATGTATCGACAGGGTGGCGCCACTGAAGCTTTCTTT.

This clone was found once. The chain uses TRBV5-1 and TRBJ1-5; possible D gene TRBD1, 6 bases. V lost 0 bases to trimming and J lost 7 bases, with 11 bases between them. The CDR3 is 14 residues long. CDR1 and CDR2 from the germline V gene are SGHRS and YFSETQ. This CDR3 is CASSLEGDGQPQHF. The CDR3 DNA reads TGCGCCAGCAGCTTGGAGGGGGATGGGCAGCCCCAGCATTTT. Filled out from reference TRBV5-1 and TRBJ1-5, the complete variable domain reads KAGVTQTPRYLIKTRGQQVTLSCSPISGHRSVSWYQQTPGQGLQFLFEYFSETQRNKGNFPGRFSGRQFSNSRSEMNVSTLELGDSALYLCASSLEGDGQPQHFGDGTRLSIL.

The rearrangement uses TRBV28 and TRBJ2-1, with D unclear. CDR1 and CDR2 (germline): MDHEN, SYDVKM. The V gene lost 6 bases and the J gene lost 10 bases, with 16 bases spanning the gap. This CDR3 comprises 13 residues. This CDR3 reads CASRNGIVGEQFF. CDR3 DNA sequence: TGTGCCAGCAGGAACGGCATAGTAGGGGAGCAGTTCTTC. Full variable domain (rest looked up from reference TRBV28 and TRBJ2-1): DVKVTQSSRYLVKRTGEKVFLECVQDMDHENMFWYRQDPGLGLRLIYFSYDVKMKEKGDIPEGYSVSREKKERFSLILESASTNQTSMYLCASRNGIVGEQFFGPGTRLTVL.

V usage is TRBV27 and J usage is TRBJ2-1; TRBD1 agrees at 8 bases. CDR3 length: 15 amino acids. Germline V lookup: CDR1 MNHEY, CDR2 SMNVEV (reference sequence). Trimming took 5 bases from V and 3 from J; bases not matched to a gene: 6. The CDR3 region is CASSRWDRSYNEQFF. The CDR3 nucleotides read TGTGCCAGCAGTCGCTGGGACAGGAGCTACAATGAGCAGTTCTTC.

This clone showed up just a few times. The chain carries TRBV2 and TRBJ2-1; 8 bases are a match to TRBD1. Germline V gene sequence: CDR1 SNHLY, CDR2 FYNNEI. This CDR3 region has 15 residues. V gave up 6 bases and J gave up 4 bases; unmatched junction bases: 8. The CDR3 is CASRKWGQEYNEQFF. The CDR3 DNA reads as TGTGCCAGCAGAAAGTGGGGACAGGAATACAATGAGCAGTTCTTC.

This clone was found a few times. The chain couples TRBV18 to TRBJ1-4; maybe TRBD1 (5 bases). The germline V gene has CDR1 KGHSH and CDR2 LQKENI. The CDR3 is made up of 14 amino acids. V lost 3 bases and J 7 bases, leaving 12 bases between the germline ends. The chain's CDR3 is CASSPALRGEKLFF. The CDR3 nucleotides are TGTGCCAGCTCACCCGCATTGAGGGGTGAAAAACTGTTTTTT. Full variable domain (outside the CDR3, taken from reference TRBV18 and TRBJ1-4): NAGVMQNPRHLVRRRGQEARLRCSPMKGHSHVYWYRQLPEEGLKFMVYLQKENIIDESGMPKERFSAEFPKEGPSILRIQQVVRGDSAAYFCASSPALRGEKLFFGSGTQLSVL.

The J gene is TRBJ1-1, the V gene TRBV18; 7 bases are a match to TRBD1. The length of the CDR3 is 13 residues. After removal of 1 base from V and 7 bases from J, the junction contained 3 bases not matched to a gene. From germline, CDR1 is KGHSH and CDR2 LQKENI. CDR3 in amino acids: CASSPQRDSEAFF. In DNA, the CDR3 is TGTGCCAGCTCACCACAGAGGGACAGTGAAGCTTTCTTT.

This clone was picked up one time. The chain recombines TRBV30 with TRBJ2-3; D gene uncertain. Germline CDR1 and CDR2: GTSNPN and SVGIG (reference sequence). CDR3 length: 11 residues. Trimming stripped 4 bases from V and 4 bases from J, with 6 bases between. The CDR3 protein is CAWMVPDTQYF. The CDR3 bases are TGTGCCTGGATGGTACCAGATACGCAGTATTTT.

CDR3 DNA sequence: TGTGCCAGCACCTACCTCCACAGAGACTACGAGCAGTACTTC. Residues: CASTYLHRDYEQYF. The chain combines TRBV6-1 with TRBJ2-7; D is uncertain. With 7 bases removed from V and 3 bases from J, the gap between germline ends came to 16 bases. Germline V gives CDR1 MNHNS, CDR2 SASEGT. CDR3 size: 14 residues.

The chain is built from TRBV2 and TRBJ2-5, with 8 bases aligning to TRBD2. V lost 11 bases to trimming and J lost 4 bases; unmatched junction nucleotides: 9. CDR3 length: 13 residues. CDR1 and CDR2 from the germline V gene are SNHLY and FYNNEI. The CDR3 sequence: CARGGGYRETQYF. In DNA form, the CDR3 reads TGTGCCCGCGGCGGGGGGTACAGAGAGACCCAGTACTTC.

The J gene is TRBJ1-1, the V gene TRBV19; no clear D. V lost 4 bases and J 11 bases, leaving 17 bases between the germline ends. This CDR3 has 13 amino acids. CDR1 is LNHDA, CDR2 SQIVND, per germline (reference sequence). The CDR3, as DNA: TGTGCCAGTAGTACAGAGGATGTCGGAACGGCTTTCTTT. This codes for CASSTEDVGTAFF. Drawing the rest from reference TRBV19 and TRBJ1-1, the complete variable domain is DGGITQSPKYLFRKEGQNVTLSCEQNLNHDAMYWYRQDPGQGLRLIYYSQIVNDFQKGDIAEGYSVSREKKESFPLTVTSAQKNPTAFYLCASSTEDVGTAFFGQGTRLTVV.

The rearrangement uses TRBV18 and TRBJ2-1; 10 nucleotides line up with TRBD2. The CDR3 contains 16 residues. Trimming took 5 bases from V and 6 from J; bases not matched to a gene: 10. The germline gives CDR1 KGHSH, CDR2 LQKENI. In nucleotides, the CDR3 is TGTGCCAGCTCATTCCTAGCGGGAGAGGCGAGCAATGAGCAGTTCTTC. Protein product: CASSFLAGEASNEQFF.